This is a list of T cell receptor beta chains from one sample in a study of STAT5B mutations in CD4+ large granular lymphocyte leukemia. The data were produced by immunoSEQ multiplex PCR, yet TCRdb's version contains in-frame clones alone and is incomplete. The sample has 20,000 or so clones; around 85% are singletons. What was sequenced was CD4+ T cells from blood buffy coats. The receptors originated from a human donor in good health. Each CDR3 is given with its conserved first and last residue. D genes are given only for firm matches. A row's size may be missing; if present it is once, few, many or a size class.

abundance	d_gene	j_gene	v_gene	CDR3nt	CDR3aa
once	-	TRBJ2-7	TRBV27	TGTGCCAGCAGTTTCAACACGCCGCCTCCGGAGGGGATCTTTGACGACGAGCAGTACTTC	CASSFNTPPPEGIFDDEQYF
-	-	TRBJ1-5	TRBV25-1	TGTGCCAGCAGTGGGGAGTGGGGACGGCCCCAGCATTTT	CASSGEWGRPQHF
-	-	TRBJ2-2	TRBV6-1	TGTGCCAGCAGTGCCCGGGGGACAGAGAATCCCGGGGAGCTGTTTTTT	CASSARGTENPGELFF
-	-	TRBJ1-5	TRBV19	TGTGCCAGTAGTGCGAGGCTTCAGCCCCAGCATTTT	CASSARLQPQHF
once	-	TRBJ1-5	TRBV19	TGTGCCAGTAGTGTGGCGGGACTGGCGAATCAGCCCCAGCATTTT	CASSVAGLANQPQHF
-	-	TRBJ2-5	TRBV6-1	TGTGCCAGCACTGGGACACTCCAAGAGACCCAGTACTTC	CASTGTLQETQYF
-	-	TRBJ2-1	TRBV7-9	TGTGCCAGCAGCGTGGGGACGCCTTCCTACAATGAGCAGTTCTTC	CASSVGTPSYNEQFF
-	TRBD2	TRBJ2-3	TRBV9	TGTGCCAGCAGCGTAAAAGCTAGCGGGGCTAGCACAGATACGCAGTATTTT	CASSVKASGASTDTQYF
-	-	TRBJ1-3	TRBV19	TGTGCCAGTAGATCCCTCCCCGGGCAGGGAGGTAAGGCCACCATATATTTT	CASRSLPGQGGKATIYF
-	-	TRBJ1-5	TRBV19	TGCGCCAGTAGTATTGGAAATAGCAATCAGCCCCAGCATTTT	CASSIGNSNQPQHF
-	-	TRBJ2-5	TRBV7-8	TGTGCCAGCAGGAGCCTCGGCAGACGGCCCCAAGAGACCCAGTACTTC	CASRSLGRRPQETQYF
-	-	TRBJ1-5	TRBV6-6	TGTGCCAGCAGTTACTCCCTACCGGGAAATCAGCCCCAGCATTTT	CASSYSLPGNQPQHF
-	-	TRBJ2-3	TRBV9	TGTGCCAGCAGCGTAGGGCCAGGGGTTGTAGATACGCAGTATTTT	CASSVGPGVVDTQYF
-	-	TRBJ1-5	TRBV7-8	TGTGCCAGCAGCTTAGAGGGACGGCCGCTCTATAGCAATCAGCCCCAGCATTTT	CASSLEGRPLYSNQPQHF
-	-	TRBJ2-1	TRBV7-6	TGTGCCAGCAGCTTAGACGCCACCGGACAGAAGCAGTTCTTC	CASSLDATGQKQFF
-	-	TRBJ1-5	TRBV10-3	TGTGCCATCAGTCCGGACAGCAATCAGCCCCAGCATTTT	CAISPDSNQPQHF
-	TRBD2	TRBJ2-7	TRBV6-5	TGTGCCAGCAGTTCAGCCCGGGACTACTCCCACGAGCAGTACTTC	CASSSARDYSHEQYF
-	TRBD1	TRBJ2-4	TRBV18	TGTGCCAGCTCCCCGGGACAGGGGAACATTCAGTACTTC	CASSPGQGNIQYF
once	-	TRBJ2-5	TRBV2	TGTGCCAGCAGTAAGACTAGTGGGGAGACCCAGTACTTC	CASSKTSGETQYF
-	-	TRBJ2-7	TRBV6-5	TGTGCCAGCAGTGGACAGACGAGCTCCTACGAGCAGTACTTC	CASSGQTSSYEQYF
-	-	TRBJ1-2	TRBV10-3	TGTGCCATCAGGACAAGTTCTAACTATGGCTACACCTTC	CAIRTSSNYGYTF
-	-	TRBJ2-2	TRBV13	TGTGCCAGCAGCTTATGGCAGTCAGGCGGGGAGCTGTTTTTT	CASSLWQSGGELFF
-	-	TRBJ1-2	TRBV15	TGTGCCACCAGCAGAGAGGGGGGTACTCGGGGCTACACCTTC	CATSREGGTRGYTF
-	TRBD2	TRBJ2-1	TRBV6-5	TGTGCCAGCAGTTGGGGACTAGCAGGCAATGAGCAGTTCTTC	CASSWGLAGNEQFF
-	-	TRBJ1-5	TRBV6-1	TGTGCCAGCAGTGGAAGGACAGACAATCAGCCCCAGCATTTT	CASSGRTDNQPQHF
-	TRBD1	TRBJ2-5	TRBV25-1	TGTGCCAGCAGAGGACAGGGCGAAGAGACCCAGTACTTC	CASRGQGEETQYF
-	-	TRBJ1-4	TRBV19	TGTGCCAGTAGTATAGTACAGCTTAATGAAAAACTGTTTTTT	CASSIVQLNEKLFF
once	TRBD2	TRBJ2-1	TRBV2	TGTGCCAGCACCGAGGGGACTACCTACAATGAGCAGTTCTTC	CASTEGTTYNEQFF
-	-	TRBJ2-1	TRBV11-1	TGTGCCAGCAGCTTACAGGGGTATGAGCAGTTCTTC	CASSLQGYEQFF
-	-	TRBJ2-3	TRBV9	TGTGCCAGCAGCGTCGGTCCTCCAGATACGCAGTATTTT	CASSVGPPDTQYF
-	-	TRBJ2-7	TRBV27	TGTGCCAGCAGTTCCAACCCTTGGACCGACGAGCAGTACTTC	CASSSNPWTDEQYF
-	-	TRBJ2-5	TRBV10-3	TGTGCCAGCTCCCGGGACACCAACCAAGAGACCCAGTACTTC	CASSRDTNQETQYF
-	-	TRBJ2-7	TRBV5-6	TGTGCCAGCAGCTTTGAAAGGGTGGCCGAGCAGTACTTC	CASSFERVAEQYF
once	-	TRBJ2-7	TRBV6-5	TGTGCCAGCAGTTACTCCCGAGGGAAGGGAGCCTACGAGCAGTACTTC	CASSYSRGKGAYEQYF
once	TRBD1	TRBJ2-2	TRBV9	TGTGCCAGCAGCGGACAGGGATTCCGTGGCGGGGAGCTGTTTTTT	CASSGQGFRGGELFF
-	TRBD2	TRBJ2-3	TRBV2	TGTGCCAGCAGTGGTAGCGGGGCAATCACAGATACGCAGTATTTT	CASSGSGAITDTQYF
-	TRBD1	TRBJ1-4	TRBV10-3	TGTGCCATCAGCCAGAACAGGGGGCCGACTAATGAAAAACTGTTTTTT	CAISQNRGPTNEKLFF
-	-	TRBJ1-4	TRBV19	TGTGCCAGTAAACGACAGGATGGTGAAAAACTGTTTTTT	CASKRQDGEKLFF
-	-	TRBJ2-1	TRBV30	TGTGCCTGGAGCTTTCCTTGGAGGGTACCGCCTGATGAGCAGTTCTTC	CAWSFPWRVPPDEQFF
-	-	TRBJ1-5	TRBV18	TGTGCCAGCTCACCATCAAATCAGCCCCAGCATTTT	CASSPSNQPQHF
-	-	TRBJ1-5	TRBV19	TGTGCCAGTAGTCCGACTGGTGGGAGCAATCAGCCCCAGCATTTT	CASSPTGGSNQPQHF
-	-	TRBJ1-3	TRBV18	TGTGCCAGCTCACCCCAGCCCCCTTCTAGCTCTGGAAACACCATATATTTT	CASSPQPPSSSGNTIYF
-	-	TRBJ2-1	TRBV25-1	TGTGCCAGCAGTCCCTCGGGGGCGGCCTGGAAGCAGTTCTTC	CASSPSGAAWKQFF
-	TRBD1	TRBJ1-1	TRBV7-2	TGTGCCAGCAGCCCAAGATCGGGACAGGGGACCGCTGAAGCTTTCTTT	CASSPRSGQGTAEAFF
-	-	TRBJ2-5	TRBV2	TGTGCCAGCAGACGGATCGAAGAGACCCAGTACTTC	CASRRIEETQYF
-	-	TRBJ1-2	TRBV14	TGTGCCAGCAGCCCGCCAGAGGGCCGGGGCTACACCTTC	CASSPPEGRGYTF
-	-	TRBJ2-7	TRBV5-6	TGTGCCAGCAGCTTGGCCTCCTACGAGCAGTACTTC	CASSLASYEQYF
-	-	TRBJ1-3	TRBV11-2	TGTGCCAGCAGCTTAGCTGAAAACACCATATATTTT	CASSLAENTIYF